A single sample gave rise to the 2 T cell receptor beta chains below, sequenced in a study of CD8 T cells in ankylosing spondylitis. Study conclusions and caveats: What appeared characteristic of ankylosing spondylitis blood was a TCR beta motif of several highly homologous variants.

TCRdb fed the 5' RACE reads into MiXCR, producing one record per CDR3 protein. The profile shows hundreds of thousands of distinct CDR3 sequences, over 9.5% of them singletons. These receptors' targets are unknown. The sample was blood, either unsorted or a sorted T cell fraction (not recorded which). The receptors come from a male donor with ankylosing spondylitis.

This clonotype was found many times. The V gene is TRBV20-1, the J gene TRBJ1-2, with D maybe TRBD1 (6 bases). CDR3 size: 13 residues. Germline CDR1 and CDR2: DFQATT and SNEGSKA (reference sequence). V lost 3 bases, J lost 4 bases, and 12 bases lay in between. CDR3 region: CSASTGKTYGYTF. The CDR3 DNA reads TGCAGTGCTAGCACAGGGAAGACCTATGGCTACACCTTC.

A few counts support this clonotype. This CDR3 reads CAISASKEYNEQFF. In DNA, the CDR3 is TGTGCCATCAGTGCCTCTAAAGAATACAATGAGCAGTTCTTC. The J gene is TRBJ2-1, the V gene TRBV10-3; D remains unclear. CDR3 length equals 14 residues. V was cut by 4 bases and J by 4 bases, with 11 bases left in between. From germline, CDR1 is ENHRY and CDR2 SYGVKD.